The source of this T cell receptor beta chain is a study of blood T cells in healthy people across ages. Next came a second PCR, run for about 6 to 12 cycles, which used a sample-barcoded 5' primer along with a J-beta primer mix. MiXCR, run by TCRdb on the 5' RACE reads, gives a single entry per CDR3 protein. The table shows 1.5 million or so distinct CDR3 sequences, with roughly 40% occurring only once. This clonotype was observed a handful of times. What it recognizes is unknown. The donors, all healthy, were Caucasians living in Russia, aged 6 to 90. Study results and caveats: TCR beta diversity, measured per million T cells, fell in a roughly linear way with age. PBMC samples, being unsorted, prevented any conclusive comparison of naive and antigen-experienced cells.

There are 15 residues in the CDR3. V shed 3 bases, J shed 2 bases, and the junction held 8 bases outside the gene matches. Germline V gene lookup returns CDR1 SGHRS and CDR2 YFSETQ. Sequenced: blood. The TCR comes from a woman between 18 and 29 years old in good health. The chain combines TRBV5-1 with TRBJ2-7, with 7 positions matching TRBD1. The CDR3 DNA is TGCGCCAGCAGCTCCCCGGGACAGCCTGCCTACGAGCAGTACTTC. It is translated as CASSSPGQPAYEQYF.